A single sample gave rise to the 18 T cell receptor beta chains below, sequenced in a study of blood T cell repertoires in COVID-19. Measured with immunoSEQ multiplex PCR; TCRdb has only the in-frame clones, and not every one. Counted here are 250,000 to 350,000 clones, 75% to 90% occurring once; the ten biggest clones make up 13%. Sequenced sample: peripheral blood. The receptor source for this set is a woman in her 70s with COVID-19, enrolled during active disease.

This clone was seen a handful of times. V gene TRBV7-2 combines with J gene TRBJ1-2; D may be TRBD1 (5 bases). The V gene's germline CDR1 is SGHTA and CDR2 FQGNSA. V was shortened by 4 bases and J by 9 bases, with 9 bases between the two germline ends. The CDR3 totals 11 residues. CDR3 protein: CASSSTERYTF. The CDR3 nucleotides read TGTGCCAGCAGCTCGACAGAACGCTACACCTTC.

The chain links TRBV2 to TRBJ1-1, with TRBD1 identical over 9 bases. The CDR3 extends over 11 amino acids. The ends lost 9 bases at V and 10 bases at J; junction bases unmatched: 6. Germline assignment: CDR1 SNHLY and CDR2 FYNNEI. The CDR3 is CARELQGAAFF. Here the CDR3 DNA reads TGTGCCAGAGAGTTACAGGGGGCAGCTTTCTTT.

The genes are TRBV28 and TRBJ2-1; perhaps TRBD1 as D (6 bases). Per the germline V gene, CDR1 is MDHEN and CDR2 is SYDVKM. V lost 2 bases and J 0 bases, leaving 14 bases between the germline ends. The length of the CDR3 is 17 residues. CDR3 nucleotides: TGTGCCAGCAGTTTAGACAGGAGGCTAAGCTCCTACAATGAGCAGTTCTTC. This codes for CASSLDRRLSSYNEQFF.

The chain recombines TRBV7-8 with TRBJ2-7; TRBD1 might be the D (5 bases). V was trimmed by 8 bases and J by 1 base, leaving 12 bases between them. The length of the CDR3 is 13 residues. Germline V gives CDR1 SGHVS, CDR2 FQNEAQ. CDR3 residues: CASGQWQSYEQYF. CDR3 bases: TGTGCCAGCGGACAATGGCAATCCTACGAGCAGTACTTC.

The chain combines TRBV5-1 with TRBJ2-3; no reliable D call. The V gene's germline CDR1 is SGHRS and CDR2 YFSETQ. Trimming left V 2 bases short and J 4 bases short, with 5 bases between. This CDR3 spans 12 amino acids. CDR3: CASSFLSDTQYF. For the CDR3, the DNA is TGCGCCAGCAGCTTTCTATCAGATACGCAGTATTTT.

This clone was counted a few times. J is TRBJ2-7 and V is TRBV2; possibly TRBD1 for D (6 bases). This CDR3 contains 12 residues. Germline CDR1 is SNHLY and CDR2 is FYNNEI. Trimming stripped 8 bases from V and 6 bases from J, with 14 bases between. The CDR3 nucleotides are TGTGCCAGCCGTACAGGGAACGGCGAGCAGTACTTC. Translating it yields CASRTGNGEQYF.

This chain links TRBV5-8 with TRBJ2-1, with 13 bases aligning to TRBD2. Looked up from germline, CDR1 is SGHTS and CDR2 is YDEGEE. The CDR3 sequence is 15 residues long. Germline trimming cut 6 bases from V and 2 bases from J; bases unmatched to any gene: 2. This CDR3 reads CASIGLAGAYNEQFF. Here the CDR3 DNA reads TGTGCCAGCATAGGACTAGCGGGGGCCTACAATGAGCAGTTCTTC.

The chain recombines TRBV13 with TRBJ2-2; D gene uncertain. This CDR3 contains 14 residues. The V gene lost 2 bases and the J gene lost 6 bases, with 10 bases spanning the gap. CDR1 is PRHDT, CDR2 FYEKMQ, per germline (reference sequence). CDR3 protein: CASSLSLSAGELFF. The CDR3 DNA follows: TGTGCCAGCAGCTTAAGTCTCTCGGCCGGGGAGCTGTTTTTT.

V gene TRBV2 combines with J gene TRBJ2-7; TRBD1 aligns across 7 bases. CDR3 length: 15 amino acids. Losses at the gene ends were 5 bases for V and 0 bases for J; bases not matched to a gene: 7. CDR1 is SNHLY, CDR2 FYNNEI, per germline. This CDR3 is CASSSFRDSSYEQYF. The DNA of the CDR3 is TGTGCCAGCAGTTCTTTCCGGGACAGCTCCTACGAGCAGTACTTC.

The chain links TRBV10-2 to TRBJ2-5; TRBD2 agrees at 7 bases. This CDR3 comprises 14 residues. The V segment lost 9 bases and the J segment 0 bases; nucleotides outside the gene matches: 7. Germline V gives CDR1 WSHSY, CDR2 SAAADI. This CDR3 is CASRAGTYQETQYF. The CDR3 DNA sequence: TGCGCCAGTCGAGCGGGGACCTACCAAGAGACCCAGTACTTC.

The CDR3 coding sequence is TGTGCCAGCACTCGGACAGGGTTCTTTAACGAGCAGTACTTC. It is translated as CASTRTGFFNEQYF. V gene TRBV6-5 combines with J gene TRBJ2-7, with 8 bases matching TRBD1. Germline loops: CDR1 MNHEY, CDR2 SVGAGI. V gave up 7 bases and J gave up 5 bases; unmatched junction bases: 10. This CDR3 is built from 14 residues.

The chain is built from TRBV9 and TRBJ2-7; D perhaps matches TRBD2 (6 bases). The V gene's germline CDR1 is SGDLS and CDR2 YYNGEE. Deletions cut 0 bases from V and 4 bases from J, with 11 bases between. CDR3 length equals 14 residues. Written as DNA, the CDR3 is TGTGCCAGCAGCGTAGGGGTCGGGGGATACGAGCAGTACTTC. It specifies CASSVGVGGYEQYF.

This chain uses TRBV27 with TRBJ2-2; possibly TRBD1 for D (5 bases). The CDR3 consists of 15 residues. Germline loops: CDR1 MNHEY, CDR2 SMNVEV (reference sequence). V dropped 8 bases and J dropped 2 bases, with 15 bases sitting between them. The CDR3 reads CASFPTDYNTGELFF. As DNA, the CDR3 is TGTGCCAGCTTTCCGACAGATTACAACACCGGGGAGCTGTTTTTT.

The rearrangement uses TRBV19 and TRBJ2-7; 10 positions match TRBD1. Germline trimming cut 9 bases from V and 7 bases from J; bases unmatched to any gene: 6. The CDR3 contains 12 residues. Germline V gene sequence: CDR1 LNHDA, CDR2 SQIVND (reference sequence). This CDR3 is CASRDRGPEQYF. DNA of the CDR3: TGTGCCAGCCGGGACAGGGGACCGGAGCAGTACTTC.

The V call is TRBV12-3 or TRBV12-4, the J call TRBJ1-1, with TRBD1 matching over 7 bases. After removal of 5 bases from V and 11 bases from J, the junction contained 5 bases not matched to a gene. This CDR3 spans 11 amino acids. CDR3 sequence reads: CASSRDRAAFF. The CDR3 nucleotides are TGTGCCAGCAGTCGTGACAGGGCTGCTTTCTTT.

The V gene is TRBV10-3, the J gene TRBJ1-5; 9 nucleotides match TRBD1. The junction had 22 bases not matched to a gene; V was cut back by 7 bases and J by 0 bases. The CDR3 length is 21 residues. CDR1 and CDR2 from the germline V gene are ENHRY and SYGVKD. CDR3 residues: CAITPGQGSLSGEYSNQPQHF. CDR3 in DNA: TGTGCCATCACCCCGGGACAGGGTAGTTTAAGTGGGGAATATAGCAATCAGCCCCAGCATTTT.

CDR3 bases: TGTGCCAGCAGCATTACTTGGACTAGCGGGGAGACCACAGATACGCAGTATTTT. Its protein is CASSITWTSGETTDTQYF. The rearrangement links TRBV7-9 to TRBJ2-3; 12 bases are shared with TRBD2. Germline V gene lookup returns CDR1 SEHNR and CDR2 FQNEAQ (reference sequence). V lost 5 bases and J lost 2; bases outside the gene matches: 11. The CDR3 runs to 18 residues.

V usage is TRBV11-2 and J usage is TRBJ2-7, with TRBD1 matching 9 bases. The CDR3 has 15 amino acids. From germline, CDR1 is SGHAT and CDR2 FQNNGV. The J segment lost 1 base and the V segment lost 6 bases, leaving 7 bases of the junction unmatched. The CDR3 DNA reads TGTGCCAGCAGGAAGACAGGGGGGGGTTCCTACGAGCAGTACTTC. This sequence encodes CASRKTGGGSYEQYF.